This T cell receptor (beta chain) was observed in a study of T cell responses to AZD1222 COVID-19 vaccine. The CDR3 spans 14 residues. Germline loops: CDR1 LGHDT, CDR2 YNNKEL (reference sequence). Unmatched junction bases numbered 5, after V lost 4 bases and J lost 4 bases. The table came from immunoSEQ multiplex PCR; TCRdb's copy has only in-frame clones and leaves some out. The profile shows about 150,000 clones, roughly 89% of them singletons. The sequenced sample was peripheral blood, obtained on day 0 of AZD1222 vaccination. V usage is TRBV3-1 (or the pseudogene TRBV3-2) and J usage is TRBJ1-2; TRBD1 agrees at 8 bases. The receptor was derived from an adult in good health. CDR3: CASSPRGQGYGYTF. The CDR3 nucleotides read TGTGCCAGCAGCCCCAGGGGGCAGGGCTATGGCTACACCTTC.